The 27 T cell receptor beta chains below come from one sample, sequenced in a study of blood T cell repertoires in COVID-19. Sequencing was performed with immunoSEQ multiplex PCR; in TCRdb, only in-frame clones are kept and a portion is missing. The table has 200,000 to 300,000 clones, almost 85% seen once; the top ten hold over 1.5%. Source material: peripheral blood. These receptors all stem from a woman of 80 years or more with acute or convalescent COVID-19.

This clone was counted only a few times. The identical CDR3 is also encoded by other nucleotide sequences in the sample. The V call is TRBV20-1, the J call TRBJ1-2; 8 nucleotides match TRBD1. The CDR3 contains 11 residues. Trimming removed 5 bases from V and 6 bases from J; junction bases left unmatched: 2. Germline CDR1 reads DFQATT; CDR2 reads SNEGSKA (reference sequence). The DNA for the CDR3 is TGCAGTGCTCGACAGGGGAATGGCTACACCTTC. Translation gives CSARQGNGYTF.

This clone has ten or more counts. The chain is built from TRBV7-9 and TRBJ2-5, with TRBD1 as a possible D gene (5 bases). CDR1 is SEHNR, CDR2 FQNEAQ, per germline (reference sequence). The V gene lost 5 bases and the J gene lost 3 bases, with 10 bases spanning the gap. This CDR3 is built from 13 residues. In nucleotides, the CDR3 is TGTGCCAGCAGCCCAGGGTACGAAGAGACCCAGTACTTC. As protein: CASSPGYEETQYF.

The chain carries TRBV6-2 or TRBV6-3 and TRBJ1-3, with D possibly matching TRBD1 (6 bases). V was pared by 5 bases and J by 0 bases, with 17 bases between. This CDR3 contains 17 residues. In germline, CDR1 is MNHEY, CDR2 SVGEGT. CDR3 in DNA: TGTGCCAGCAGTCGTCTTGTGACAGGTGCCTCTGGAAACACCATATATTTT. It yields the protein CASSRLVTGASGNTIYF.

The rearrangement links TRBV12-5 to TRBJ2-3; the match to TRBD2 covers 7 bases. The length of the CDR3 is 14 residues. V was clipped by 8 bases and J by 1 base; unmatched bases: 6. Per the germline V gene, CDR1 is LGHNT and CDR2 is FRNRAP. The CDR3 region is CASRQAGGTDTQYF. CDR3 coding DNA: TGTGCTAGTAGGCAGGCGGGGGGCACAGATACGCAGTATTTT.

With regard to this clone: The same CDR3 arises from other DNA sequences in this sample as well. The rearrangement uses TRBV24-1 and TRBJ2-3, with 8 bases aligning to TRBD1. After removal of 9 bases from V and 1 base from J, the junction contained 5 bases not matched to a gene. The CDR3 sequence is 14 residues long. Germline V gene data show CDR1 as KGHDR and CDR2 as SFDVKD. The CDR3 region is CATSPGQGTDTQYF. In DNA form, the CDR3 reads TGTGCCACCTCTCCGGGACAGGGCACAGATACGCAGTATTTT.

The V gene is TRBV2, the J gene TRBJ2-1; 12 nucleotides match TRBD2. Germline V gene data show CDR1 as SNHLY and CDR2 as FYNNEI. This CDR3 region has 18 residues. Trimming at V came to 2 bases and at J to 8 bases, leaving 13 bases not matched to a gene. Here the CDR3 DNA reads TGTGCCAGCAGTGAAAGCACCGGGACTAGCGGGTTGACCGATGAGCAGTTCTTC. The encoded protein is CASSESTGTSGLTDEQFF.

This chain uses TRBV25-1 with TRBJ1-2; weak D call: TRBD1 (5 bases). The CDR3 has 14 amino acids. The germline CDR1 and CDR2 sequences are MGHDK and SYGVNS. Trimming left V 3 bases short and J 2 bases short, with 10 bases between. The CDR3 here is CASSEGGMNYGYTF. Written as DNA, the CDR3 is TGTGCCAGCAGTGAGGGGGGGATGAACTATGGCTACACCTTC.

This clone appeared a single time. V usage is TRBV7-2 and J usage is TRBJ1-2, with unresolved D. V dropped 5 bases and J dropped 4 bases, with 14 bases sitting between them. Germline CDR1 SGHTA, CDR2 FQGNSA. This CDR3 contains 14 residues. DNA for the CDR3: TGTGCCAGCAGCCCATCCGGTGAGGCCTATGGCTACACCTTC. It encodes CASSPSGEAYGYTF.

This clone was observed a few times. The chain carries TRBV4-3 and TRBJ1-1; D is ambiguous. The CDR3 covers 14 residues. The V and J ends lost 0 bases and 5 bases respectively, with 10 bases between them. From germline, CDR1 is LGHNA and CDR2 YSLEER. The CDR3 nucleotides are TGCGCCAGCAGCCAAGATTTGGGCGGGACTGAAGCTTTCTTT. As protein: CASSQDLGGTEAFF.

This chain connects TRBV5-1 to TRBJ2-2, with TRBD2 matching 7 bases. V lost 2 bases to trimming and J lost 3 bases; unmatched junction nucleotides: 4. This CDR3 has 15 amino acids. Per germline, CDR1 SGHRS and CDR2 YFSETQ. The CDR3 region has the DNA TGCGCCAGCAGCTTACGGGGGGAGGACACCGGGGAGCTGTTTTTT. This gives the protein CASSLRGEDTGELFF. Looking up the rest from reference TRBV5-1 and TRBJ2-2 gives the full variable domain: KAGVTQTPRYLIKTRGQQVTLSCSPISGHRSVSWYQQTPGQGLQFLFEYFSETQRNKGNFPGRFSGRQFSNSRSEMNVSTLELGDSALYLCASSLRGEDTGELFFGEGSRLTVL.

This clone has a single count. This chain links TRBV7-2 with TRBJ2-1; TRBD2 agrees at 10 bases. J was trimmed by 8 bases and V by 1 base; bases with no gene match: 8. This CDR3 is built from 16 residues. Germline V gene sequence: CDR1 SGHTA, CDR2 FQGNSA. The CDR3 sequence: CASSLVGTSVGDEQFF. The DNA of the CDR3 is TGTGCCAGCAGCTTAGTGGGGACTAGCGTCGGCGATGAGCAGTTCTTC.

This chain uses TRBV9 with TRBJ2-2; a weak D match, TRBD2 (5 bases). Per germline, CDR1 SGDLS and CDR2 YYNGEE. The CDR3 length is 17 residues. Trimming took 0 bases from V and 0 from J, leaving 12 bases between them. CDR3 nucleotides: TGTGCCAGCAGCGTAGGAGGAGCGGCAACGAACACCGGGGAGCTGTTTTTT. Its protein is CASSVGGAATNTGELFF.

This rearrangement joins TRBV27 to TRBJ1-4; unclear D gene. V shed 2 bases and J shed 8 bases, with 12 bases lying between them. Per germline, CDR1 MNHEY and CDR2 SMNVEV (reference sequence). This CDR3 comprises 14 residues. The CDR3: CASSLNGLGEKLFF. The DNA for the CDR3 is TGTGCCAGCAGTTTAAACGGACTTGGCGAAAAACTGTTTTTT.

The table lists this clone with a few counts. The CDR3 nucleotides are TGTGCCAGAAGCTGGCCCGAGAAGGGGACTGTAGGGCATGAGCAGTTCTTC. Its protein is CARSWPEKGTVGHEQFF. This chain connects TRBV5-3 to TRBJ2-1, with D possibly being TRBD2 (6 bases). TRBV5-3 is classed as an ORF, of uncertain function. The CDR3 runs 17 residues. Trimming stripped 3 bases from V and 8 bases from J, with 24 bases between.

The chain couples TRBV2 to TRBJ1-6; D might be TRBD1 (6 bases). The CDR3 runs to 14 residues. Germline V CDR1 and CDR2: SNHLY, FYNNEI. V lost 8 bases, J lost 6 bases, and 14 bases lay in between. The CDR3: CASWSGDINSPLHF. CDR3 nucleotides: TGTGCCAGCTGGTCAGGGGATATTAATTCACCCCTCCACTTT.

This clone was observed a handful of times. V and J are TRBV19 and TRBJ1-4; 7 bases align to TRBD1. The length of the CDR3 is 16 residues. Germline loops: CDR1 LNHDA, CDR2 SQIVND (reference sequence). Trimming cost V 7 bases and J 0 bases; bases outside gene matches: 8. In nucleotides, the CDR3 is TGTGCCAGTATCCGGACAGGACTTGCAACTAATGAAAAACTGTTTTTT. It translates to CASIRTGLATNEKLFF.

The V and J genes are TRBV27 and TRBJ1-1; D remains unclear. Germline lookup yields CDR1 MNHEY and CDR2 SMNVEV (reference sequence). The CDR3 extends over 17 amino acids. V was cut by 2 bases and J by 3 bases, with 19 bases left in between. CDR3: CASSLSRRGYSHTEAFF. In DNA form, the CDR3 reads TGTGCCAGCAGTTTAAGTCGACGAGGGTACAGTCACACTGAAGCTTTCTTT.

This clone is a singleton in its sample. The V and J genes are TRBV28 and TRBJ1-2, with D perhaps TRBD1 (5 bases). The CDR3 is 12 residues long. V shed 10 bases and J shed 4 bases, with 13 bases lying between them. The germline V gene has CDR1 MDHEN and CDR2 SYDVKM. CDR3 residues: CAISQGTYGYTF. DNA for the CDR3: TGTGCCATAAGTCAGGGTACCTATGGCTACACCTTC.

The rearrangement uses TRBV24-1 and TRBJ2-7; no clear D. Germline CDR1 reads KGHDR; CDR2 reads SFDVKD. The V gene lost 7 bases and the J gene lost 3 bases, with 9 bases spanning the gap. The CDR3 runs to 12 residues. This CDR3 is CATRLCYYEQYF. The DNA for the CDR3 is TGTGCCACCAGACTTTGCTACTACGAGCAGTACTTC.

CDR3: CASSEVPGLTDTQYF. In DNA, the CDR3 is TGTGCCAGCAGTGAAGTTCCAGGTCTAACAGATACGCAGTATTTT. The chain recombines TRBV6-1 with TRBJ2-3; D is undetermined. V lost 1 base, J lost 3 bases, and 11 bases lay in between. Germline V gene lookup returns CDR1 MNHNS and CDR2 SASEGT. This CDR3 spans 15 amino acids.

The gene calls are TRBV28 and TRBJ1-1; D call uncertain. Germline CDR1 reads MDHEN; CDR2 reads SYDVKM. V was pared by 3 bases and J by 6 bases, with 17 bases between. CDR3 length: 15 residues. The CDR3 DNA follows: TGTGCCAGCAGTTTGGTCAGGTTAGGTATCGCTGAAGCTTTCTTT. The encoded protein is CASSLVRLGIAEAFF.

The chain combines TRBV7-3 with TRBJ2-7; possibly TRBD1 for D (5 bases). With 3 bases removed from V and 1 base from J, the gap between germline ends came to 7 bases. Looked up from germline, CDR1 is SGHTA and CDR2 is FQGTGA. The CDR3 sequence is 13 residues long. This CDR3 reads CASSLAGSYEQYF. CDR3 coding DNA: TGTGCCAGCAGCTTGGCAGGGTCCTACGAGCAGTACTTC.

The CDR3, as DNA: TGTGCCAGCAACCAAGGACAGGTGATCTCTGGAAACACCATATATTTT. It specifies CASNQGQVISGNTIYF. This sequence joins TRBV7-2 and TRBJ1-3; 7 bases match TRBD1. This CDR3 has 16 amino acids. The ends lost 7 bases at V and 0 bases at J; junction bases unmatched: 9. Germline-derived CDR1 and CDR2 are SGHTA and FQGNSA. Based on the CDR3 plus reference TRBV7-2 and TRBJ1-3, the full variable domain is GAGVSQSPSNKVTEKGKDVELRCDPISGHTALYWYRQSLGQGLEFLIYFQGNSAPDKSGLPSDRFSAERTGGSVSTLTIQRTQQEDSAVYLCASNQGQVISGNTIYFGEGSWLTVV.

The CDR3 sequence is CASSERSGRSSYNEQFF. CDR3 DNA: TGTGCCAGCAGTGAAAGAAGCGGGCGGAGCTCCTACAATGAGCAGTTCTTC. The V gene is TRBV6-1, the J gene TRBJ2-1; maybe TRBD2 (6 bases). Trimming removed 2 bases from V and 0 bases from J, with 14 bases in between. This CDR3 has 17 amino acids. Germline V gene sequence: CDR1 MNHNS, CDR2 SASEGT.

This chain links TRBV5-1 with TRBJ1-6; D is uncertain. The germline gives CDR1 SGHRS, CDR2 YFSETQ. There are 16 residues in the CDR3. With 0 bases removed from V and 3 bases from J, the gap between germline ends came to 10 bases. The CDR3 nucleotides are TGCGCCAGCAGCTTGGTGAGGGAGTACTATAATTCACCCCTCCACTTT. It translates to CASSLVREYYNSPLHF.

In its sample, this clone was seen a few times. For the CDR3, the DNA is TGCGCCAGCAGCCTTGACAGGCCTCCCTACGAGCAGTACTTC. Translation gives CASSLDRPPYEQYF. The rearrangement uses TRBV5-1 and TRBJ2-7, with D possibly being TRBD1 (6 bases). The length of the CDR3 is 14 residues. Germline V gene sequence: CDR1 SGHRS, CDR2 YFSETQ. V gave up 4 bases and J gave up 2 bases, with 13 bases separating them.

The gene calls are TRBV18 and TRBJ1-1; 8 positions match TRBD1. Germline V gene sequence: CDR1 KGHSH, CDR2 LQKENI. The V segment lost 6 bases and the J segment 4 bases; nucleotides outside the gene matches: 4. The CDR3 extends over 13 amino acids. CDR3 sequence: CASSQGQGTEAFF. In DNA form, the CDR3 reads TGTGCCAGCTCTCAAGGACAGGGCACTGAAGCTTTCTTT. The full variable domain, its missing parts supplied by reference TRBV18 and TRBJ1-1, is NAGVMQNPRHLVRRRGQEARLRCSPMKGHSHVYWYRQLPEEGLKFMVYLQKENIIDESGMPKERFSAEFPKEGPSILRIQQVVRGDSAAYFCASSQGQGTEAFFGQGTRLTVV.